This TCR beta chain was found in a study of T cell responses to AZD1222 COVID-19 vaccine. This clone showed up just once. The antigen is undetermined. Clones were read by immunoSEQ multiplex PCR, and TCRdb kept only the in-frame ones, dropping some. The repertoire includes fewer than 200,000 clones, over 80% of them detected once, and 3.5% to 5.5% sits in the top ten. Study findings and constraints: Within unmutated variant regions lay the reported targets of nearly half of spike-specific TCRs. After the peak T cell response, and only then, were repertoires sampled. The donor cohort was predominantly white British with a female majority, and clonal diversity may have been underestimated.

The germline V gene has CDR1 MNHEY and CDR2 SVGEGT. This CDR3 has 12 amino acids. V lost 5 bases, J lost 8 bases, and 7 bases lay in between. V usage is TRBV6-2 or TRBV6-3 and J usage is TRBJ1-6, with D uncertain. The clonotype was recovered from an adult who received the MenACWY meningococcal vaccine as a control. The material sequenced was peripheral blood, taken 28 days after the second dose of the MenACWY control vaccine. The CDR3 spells CASSEEDSPLHF. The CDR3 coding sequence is TGTGCCAGCAGTGAGGAGGATTCACCCCTCCACTTT.